These 30 T cell receptor beta chains originate from one sample sequenced in a study of metastatic and nonmetastatic thyroid tumors. Patients underwent thyroid surgery, and none had received any treatment before it. MiXCR was used by TCRdb to re-call the PCR reads. The sample has roughly 46,000 clones; around a quarter are singletons. The specimen sequenced was blood. These receptor sequences come from a male donor with papillary thyroid cancer or a benign thyroid nodule (not recorded which). Some clones in this sample may be carry-over from other donors' samples.

This clone was picked up many times. The rearrangement uses TRBV27 and TRBJ2-1; TRBD1 agrees at 9 bases. J was trimmed by 4 bases and V by 4 bases; bases with no gene match: 8. Germline-derived CDR1 and CDR2 are MNHEY and SMNVEV (reference sequence). The CDR3 has 16 residues. The CDR3 nucleotides are TGTGCCAGCAGTTACTGGGACAGGGTGGGGTACAATGAGCAGTTCTTC. It specifies CASSYWDRVGYNEQFF.

This sequence joins TRBV6-5 and TRBJ2-7; D is unclear. V shed 0 bases and J shed 1 base, with 7 bases lying between them. The CDR3 contains 14 residues. From germline, CDR1 is MNHEY and CDR2 SVGAGI. In DNA form, the CDR3 reads TGTGCCAGCAGTTACTCGGTCGGTTCCTACGAGCAGTACTTC. Translating it yields CASSYSVGSYEQYF.

This clone was recorded many times. The chain employs TRBV5-5 and TRBJ2-1, with 9 bases lining up with TRBD2. The J segment lost 9 bases and the V segment lost 3 bases, leaving 13 bases of the junction unmatched. The CDR3 runs to 16 residues. CDR1 is SGHKS and CDR2 is YYEKEE in the germline V gene (reference sequence). CDR3 DNA sequence: TGTGCCAGCAGCTCACCCCGTGCGGGAGGGACGGTTGAGCAGTTCTTC. Translating gives CASSSPRAGGTVEQFF. The whole variable domain, remainder taken from reference TRBV5-5 and TRBJ2-1, is DAGVTQSPTHLIKTRGQQVTLRCSPISGHKSVSWYQQVLGQGPQFIFQYYEKEERGRGNFPDRFSARQFPNYSSELNVNALLLGDSALYLCASSSPRAGGTVEQFFGPGTRLTVL.

In this sample, this clone is medium-sized. This chain uses TRBV30 with TRBJ2-2, with no clear D. Trimming took off 0 bases at V and 3 bases at J, with 11 bases between the two ends. Germline CDR1 and CDR2: GTSNPN and SVGIG (reference sequence). This CDR3 is 15 amino acids long. The CDR3 sequence is CAWSVLGRHTGELFF. CDR3 nucleotides: TGTGCCTGGAGTGTATTAGGGCGGCACACCGGGGAGCTGTTTTTT. Based on the CDR3 plus reference TRBV30 and TRBJ2-2, the full variable domain is SQTIHQWPATLVQPVGSPLSLECTVEGTSNPNLYWYRQAAGRGLQLLFYSVGIGQISSEVPQNLSASRPQDRQFILSSKKLLLSDSGFYLCAWSVLGRHTGELFFGEGSRLTVL.

This clone turned up a few times. The chain carries TRBV6-1 and TRBJ1-2; D may be TRBD1 (5 bases). Trimming took 6 bases from V and 8 from J, leaving 13 bases between them. There are 12 residues in the CDR3. In germline, CDR1 is MNHNS, CDR2 SASEGT. CDR3 region: CASRFRVGGYTF. DNA of the CDR3: TGTGCCAGCAGATTCAGGGTAGGAGGCTACACCTTC.

This clone showed up just a few times. The chain joins TRBV11-2 to TRBJ1-1; a weak D match, TRBD1 (6 bases). The V end lost 5 bases, the J end lost 7 bases, and 11 bases lay between the germline ends. CDR3 size: 12 residues. CDR1 is SGHAT and CDR2 is FQNNGV in the germline V gene. CDR3 loop: CASSIGQSEAFF. CDR3 coding DNA: TGTGCCAGCAGCATCGGACAGAGTGAAGCTTTCTTT.

This clone is medium-sized by share. The chain is built from TRBV6-5 and TRBJ1-1; D remains ambiguous. The CDR3 covers 16 residues. With 0 bases removed from V and 8 bases from J, the gap between germline ends came to 19 bases. The germline V gene encodes CDR1 MNHEY and CDR2 SVGAGI. CDR3 sequence reads: CASSYSGSSPQKEAFF. In DNA form, the CDR3 reads TGTGCCAGCAGTTACTCGGGGTCCAGCCCCCAAAAAGAAGCTTTCTTT.

There are many counts of this clone. The chain joins TRBV6-5 to TRBJ2-7; D might be TRBD1 (6 bases). The CDR3 runs to 15 residues. V lost 0 bases and J lost 7, with 16 bases in between. CDR1 and CDR2 from the germline V gene are MNHEY and SVGAGI. CDR3 sequence reads: CASSYSRGQRREQYF. The CDR3, as DNA: TGTGCCAGCAGTTACTCGCGAGGACAGAGGCGGGAGCAGTACTTC.

This clone has a count of ten or more. The gene calls are TRBV20-1 and TRBJ1-1, with unresolved D. The germline gives CDR1 DFQATT, CDR2 SNEGSKA (reference sequence). V was shortened by 0 bases and J by 0 bases, with 8 bases between the two germline ends. The CDR3 covers 14 residues. Written as DNA, the CDR3 is TGCAGTGCTAGAGATCCGGACGTGAACACTGAAGCTTTCTTT. Translated, it gives CSARDPDVNTEAFF.

V gene TRBV30 combines with J gene TRBJ1-3; D unclear. Germline V CDR1 and CDR2: GTSNPN, SVGIG (reference sequence). V lost 4 bases and J lost 0, with 1 base in between. The CDR3 consists of 11 residues. The CDR3 nucleotides read TGTGCCTGGAACTCTGGAAACACCATATATTTT. Its translation is CAWNSGNTIYF. The whole variable domain, filled in from reference TRBV30 and TRBJ1-3, reads SQTIHQWPATLVQPVGSPLSLECTVEGTSNPNLYWYRQAAGRGLQLLFYSVGIGQISSEVPQNLSASRPQDRQFILSSKKLLLSDSGFYLCAWNSGNTIYFGEGSWLTVV.

CDR3 amino acids: CASSFSGRALGEQYF. CDR3 in DNA: TGCGCCAGCAGCTTTAGCGGGAGGGCCCTAGGCGAGCAGTACTTC. The chain has TRBV5-1 and TRBJ2-7, with TRBD2 matching 11 bases. The CDR3 runs 15 residues. The trim removed 2 bases at V and 6 bases at J, leaving 7 bases unmatched. Germline assignment: CDR1 SGHRS and CDR2 YFSETQ.

This clone showed up many times. The chain has TRBV27 and TRBJ2-1; TRBD2 agrees at 11 bases. The CDR3 length is 17 residues. Germline V CDR1 and CDR2: MNHEY, SMNVEV (reference sequence). The ends lost 3 bases at V and 0 bases at J; junction bases unmatched: 4. CDR3 in amino acids: CASSFRLAGNSYNEQFF. The CDR3 DNA reads as TGTGCCAGCAGTTTCAGACTAGCGGGGAACTCCTACAATGAGCAGTTCTTC.

The V and J genes are TRBV11-2 and TRBJ2-7; D is perhaps TRBD2 (5 bases). V was clipped by 3 bases and J by 2 bases, with 23 bases between them. The CDR3 length is 18 residues. Germline CDR1 and CDR2: SGHAT and FQNNGV. The CDR3 DNA sequence: TGTGCCAGCAGCTTGGGCGGGTCCCACCCCACTACCCCCTACGAGCAGTACTTC. Translation gives CASSLGGSHPTTPYEQYF.

This clone was counted many times. This rearrangement joins TRBV6-5 to TRBJ1-2; D is perhaps TRBD1 (6 bases). V was trimmed by 2 bases and J by 2 bases, leaving 9 bases between them. The CDR3 has 14 amino acids. Germline lookup yields CDR1 MNHEY and CDR2 SVGAGI. CDR3 sequence (DNA): TGTGCCAGCAGTTACGAGGGGGGCAACTATGGCTACACCTTC. Amino acid sequence: CASSYEGGNYGYTF.

This clone was seen at least ten times. The chain combines TRBV6-1 with TRBJ2-2; D remains ambiguous. Per germline, CDR1 MNHNS and CDR2 SASEGT. The CDR3 has 15 amino acids. Deletions cut 5 bases from V and 4 bases from J, with 14 bases between. The CDR3 DNA is TGTGCCAGCAGTACCCGCCCGGACCTCACCGGGGAGCTGTTTTTT. It is translated as CASSTRPDLTGELFF.

This clone showed up many times. The gene calls are TRBV20-1 and TRBJ2-1, with unresolved D. The ends were cut back, 4 bases at V and 5 bases at J, with 9 bases in the middle. This CDR3 is built from 12 residues. Germline assignment: CDR1 DFQATT and CDR2 SNEGSKA (reference sequence). The CDR3 here is CSATVSDNEQFF. The CDR3 DNA sequence: TGCAGTGCTACGGTGAGCGACAATGAGCAGTTCTTC.

In its sample, this clone is medium-sized (0.01 to 0.1%). This sequence joins TRBV6-1 and TRBJ2-7; D is unclear. CDR1 and CDR2 from the germline V gene are MNHNS and SASEGT. V gave up 8 bases and J gave up 6 bases, with 23 bases separating them. This CDR3 has 15 amino acids. In DNA, the CDR3 is TGTGCCAGCTCCCCCCGTGGCTCTCGAAGGTCCGAGCAGTACTTC. It encodes CASSPRGSRRSEQYF.

This chain uses TRBV12-3 or TRBV12-4 with TRBJ2-1; a possible D gene is TRBD2 (5 bases). The CDR3 has 13 residues. Trimming removed 7 bases at V and 4 bases at J, with 11 bases between. This CDR3 reads CASKYREYNEQFF. CDR3 in DNA: TGTGCCAGCAAATACCGGGAATACAATGAGCAGTTCTTC.

This clone was picked up many times. The rearrangement links TRBV5-1 to TRBJ1-2, with 8 bases identical to TRBD1. This CDR3 is built from 16 residues. V was clipped by 4 bases and J by 0 bases; unmatched bases: 8. Germline CDR1 SGHRS, CDR2 YFSETQ. DNA for the CDR3: TGCGCCAGCAGCGAATGGGCGACAGGGGCTAACTATGGCTACACCTTC. Translating gives CASSEWATGANYGYTF.

J is TRBJ2-5 and V is TRBV19; unclear D gene. The CDR3 totals 14 residues. Germline V lookup: CDR1 LNHDA, CDR2 SQIVND (reference sequence). Trimming pared 5 bases from V and 2 bases from J, leaving 12 bases between. CDR3 sequence: CASSAGRQQETQYF. CDR3 bases: TGTGCCAGTAGTGCCGGGCGACAACAAGAGACCCAGTACTTC.

This clone was picked up many times. Sequence at one end of the junction differs from germline and may be a read error. The chain combines TRBV20-1 with TRBJ2-7; 12 positions agree with TRBD2. This CDR3 has 16 residues. Germline V lookup: CDR1 DFQATT, CDR2 SNEGSKA (reference sequence). The CDR3 nucleotides read TGCAGTGCCAGAGGACTAGCGGGAATGTTTTCCTACGAGCAGTACTTC. It codes for CSARGLAGMFSYEQYF.

This clone was seen a few times. This sequence joins TRBV28 and TRBJ1-2; D is unclear. Germline loops: CDR1 MDHEN, CDR2 SYDVKM. The CDR3 is 14 residues long. V dropped 2 bases and J dropped 2 bases, with 9 bases sitting between them. The CDR3 DNA reads TGTGCCAGCAGTTTAGGCTCAATGAACTATGGCTACACCTTC. Its protein is CASSLGSMNYGYTF.

This chain links TRBV11-2 with TRBJ2-3; D is uncertain. CDR1 and CDR2 from the germline V gene are SGHAT and FQNNGV. There are 15 residues in the CDR3. The V and J ends lost 7 bases and 1 base respectively, with 15 bases between them. The CDR3 spells CASTETPQRTDTQYF. DNA of the CDR3: TGTGCCAGCACCGAGACCCCCCAGCGCACAGATACGCAGTATTTT.

The chain links TRBV7-9 to TRBJ2-7, with 8 bases matching TRBD2. This CDR3 is 15 amino acids long. V shed 5 bases and J 1 base; nucleotides not matched to a gene: 7. Germline CDR1 reads SEHNR; CDR2 reads FQNEAQ (reference sequence). The CDR3: CASSPRTSLSYEQYF. The CDR3, as DNA: TGTGCCAGCAGCCCGAGGACTAGCCTTTCCTACGAGCAGTACTTC.

This clone was picked up many times. The gene calls are TRBV12-3 or TRBV12-4 and TRBJ2-7, with D perhaps matching TRBD2 (7 bases). The V and J ends lost 0 bases and 2 bases respectively, with 20 bases between them. The CDR3 contains 18 residues. The CDR3 reads CASSLARGGGRSPYEQYF. The CDR3 DNA follows: TGTGCCAGCAGTTTAGCGAGGGGGGGGGGACGTAGCCCCTACGAGCAGTACTTC.

This clone was picked up many times. The V and J genes are TRBV2 and TRBJ2-4, with 12 bases lining up with TRBD2. This CDR3 spans 18 amino acids. The V and J ends lost 7 bases and 0 bases, in that order; junction bases with no gene match: 10. The germline CDR1 and CDR2 sequences are SNHLY and FYNNEI. In DNA form, the CDR3 reads TGTGCCAGCAAGCAACTAGCGGGAGGTCGTCTAGCCAAAAACATTCAGTACTTC. Protein: CASKQLAGGRLAKNIQYF.

V and J are TRBV7-9 and TRBJ1-2; TRBD1 aligns across 7 bases. Germline loops: CDR1 SEHNR, CDR2 FQNEAQ (reference sequence). The junction had 12 bases not matched to a gene; V was cut back by 4 bases and J by 7 bases. CDR3 length: 15 amino acids. The CDR3, as DNA: TGTGCCAGCAGCTACGGACAGGAGGCGCCCTCTGGCTACACCTTC. Its translation is CASSYGQEAPSGYTF. The entire variable domain, with the rest obtained from reference TRBV7-9 and TRBJ1-2, is as follows: DTGVSQNPRHKITKRGQNVTFRCDPISEHNRLYWYRQTLGQGPEFLTYFQNEAQLEKSRLLSDRFSAERPKGSFSTLEIQRTEQGDSAMYLCASSYGQEAPSGYTFGSGTRLTVV.

This clone was seen ten or more times. The chain combines TRBV5-6 with TRBJ2-7, with a weak D call TRBD2 (5 bases). The CDR3 runs 15 residues. V shed 1 base and J shed 6 bases, with 17 bases lying between them. Germline CDR1 and CDR2: SGHDT and YYEEEE. CDR3 sequence reads: CASSLRRRESVEQYF. As DNA, the CDR3 is TGTGCCAGCAGCTTGCGGAGAAGGGAGAGTGTCGAGCAGTACTTC.

This clone was detected only a few times. The gene calls are TRBV29-1 and TRBJ2-1; D unclear. V lost 3 bases, J lost 7 bases, and 4 bases lay in between. The CDR3 has 10 amino acids. Germline values: CDR1 SQVTM, CDR2 ANQGSEA. CDR3 amino acids: CSVDSNEQFF. In DNA form, the CDR3 reads TGCAGCGTTGATTCTAATGAGCAGTTCTTC.

This clone was counted many times. Its ends do not fully match the called genes, so a read error is possible. This chain links TRBV12-3 or TRBV12-4 with TRBJ2-1; the match to TRBD1 covers 7 bases. The CDR3 spans 13 residues. CDR3 sequence: CASSFWGQPPGVF. The CDR3 bases are TGTGCCAGCAGTTTCTGGGGACAGCCCCCCGGAGTCTTC.